The sequence of this T cell receptor beta chain was determined in a study of shared clonotypes between healthy human individuals. Terminally differentiated effector memory CD45RA+ cells were excluded from the naive CD8 cells, which were CD45RO-negative and positively selected for CCR7. Each replicate PCR on the sorted subsets used about 220 ng DNA (around 31,000 T cell genomes). Authors' processing steps: Filtering differed since immunoSEQ provided only junctions, with no quality scores. Sequencing used immunoSEQ multiplex PCR; TCRdb keeps in-frame clones, though not all of them. The V and J calls and the clone size are those of that table, but D and trimming were determined from the DNA. The sample includes 660,000 or so clones, approximately 96% of them seen just once. Comment on this clone: The antigen remains unidentified.

Whole-study results and caveats: Across several donors, naive CD4 shared around 5.1%, naive CD8 more than 3%, memory CD4 over 2%, memory CD8 about 0.38%.

This CDR3 contains 14 residues. In germline, CDR1 is MGHRA, CDR2 YSYEKL. The TCR was taken from a woman aged 25 to 39 in good health. This chain uses TRBV4-1 with TRBJ2-5; unclear D gene. The J call is uncertain, as TRBJ2-7 better fits the DNA end. What was sequenced was naive CD8+ T cells sorted from blood. The CDR3 protein is CASSQSLVDYEQYF. The DNA of the CDR3 is TGCGCCAGCAGCCAATCCCTCGTGGACTACGAGCAGTACTTC.